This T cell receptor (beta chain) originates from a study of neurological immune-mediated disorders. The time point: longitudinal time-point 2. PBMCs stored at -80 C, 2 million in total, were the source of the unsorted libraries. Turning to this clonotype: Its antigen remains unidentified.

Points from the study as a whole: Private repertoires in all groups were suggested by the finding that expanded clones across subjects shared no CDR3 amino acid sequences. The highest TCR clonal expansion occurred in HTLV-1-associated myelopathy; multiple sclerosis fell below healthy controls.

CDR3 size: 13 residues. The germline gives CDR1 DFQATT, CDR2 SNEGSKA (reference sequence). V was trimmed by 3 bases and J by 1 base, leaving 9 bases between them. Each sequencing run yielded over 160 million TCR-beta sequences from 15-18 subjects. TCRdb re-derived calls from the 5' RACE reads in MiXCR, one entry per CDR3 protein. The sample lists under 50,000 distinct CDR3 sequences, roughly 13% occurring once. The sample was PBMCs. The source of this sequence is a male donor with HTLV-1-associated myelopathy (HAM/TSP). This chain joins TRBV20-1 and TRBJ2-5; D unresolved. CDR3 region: CSARFDFQETQYF. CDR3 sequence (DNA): TGCAGTGCTAGGTTTGATTTCCAAGAGACCCAGTACTTC.